This T cell receptor beta chain was captured by sequencing in a study of blood T cell repertoires in COVID-19. The wider study: The United States, Italy and Spain provided the acute and convalescent COVID-19 samples. From T cells, B-cell-depleted T cells, or PBMCs came the material, which was cDNA or gDNA.

This clone is a singleton in its sample. At one of its ends the junction is not consistent with the germline gene, which may arise from a read error. Seattle-derived patients entered the study during active infection and were followed longitudinally. Per the original data handling: By means of reference gene primer amplification, nucleated cell counts were estimated. TCRdb's copy holds only in-frame clones and misses some; the assay was immunoSEQ multiplex PCR. The D gene and trimming were derived from the DNA, and the V and J assignments and clone size from that table. The table lists some 270,000 clones, approximately 85% of them singletons. CDR3 length: 14 residues. Germline-derived CDR1 and CDR2 are LNHDA and SQIVND (reference sequence).

The sequenced sample consisted of peripheral blood. The chain has TRBV19 and TRBJ1-1; D call uncertain. This TCR derives from a human donor with COVID-19, enrolled during active disease. The donor label of this sample is uncertain. DNA of the CDR3: TGTGCCAGTAGTATAGCCCAGTTTGACACGGAAGCTTTCTTT. Translation: CASSIAQFDTEAFF.